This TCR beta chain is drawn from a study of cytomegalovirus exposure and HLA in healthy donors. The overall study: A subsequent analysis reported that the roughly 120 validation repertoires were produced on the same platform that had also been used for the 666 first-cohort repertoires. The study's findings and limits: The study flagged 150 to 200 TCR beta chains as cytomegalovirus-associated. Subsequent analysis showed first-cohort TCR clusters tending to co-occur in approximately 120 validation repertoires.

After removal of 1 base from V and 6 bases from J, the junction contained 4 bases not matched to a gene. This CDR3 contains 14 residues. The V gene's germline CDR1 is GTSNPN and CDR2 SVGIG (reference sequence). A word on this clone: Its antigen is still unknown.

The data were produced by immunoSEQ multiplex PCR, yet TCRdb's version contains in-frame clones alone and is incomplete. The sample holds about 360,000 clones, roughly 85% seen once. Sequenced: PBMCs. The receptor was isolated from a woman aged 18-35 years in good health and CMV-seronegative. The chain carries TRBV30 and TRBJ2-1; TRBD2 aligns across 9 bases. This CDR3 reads CAWSAVREGNEQFF. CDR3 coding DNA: TGTGCCTGGAGTGCGGTGCGGGAGGGCAATGAGCAGTTCTTC.